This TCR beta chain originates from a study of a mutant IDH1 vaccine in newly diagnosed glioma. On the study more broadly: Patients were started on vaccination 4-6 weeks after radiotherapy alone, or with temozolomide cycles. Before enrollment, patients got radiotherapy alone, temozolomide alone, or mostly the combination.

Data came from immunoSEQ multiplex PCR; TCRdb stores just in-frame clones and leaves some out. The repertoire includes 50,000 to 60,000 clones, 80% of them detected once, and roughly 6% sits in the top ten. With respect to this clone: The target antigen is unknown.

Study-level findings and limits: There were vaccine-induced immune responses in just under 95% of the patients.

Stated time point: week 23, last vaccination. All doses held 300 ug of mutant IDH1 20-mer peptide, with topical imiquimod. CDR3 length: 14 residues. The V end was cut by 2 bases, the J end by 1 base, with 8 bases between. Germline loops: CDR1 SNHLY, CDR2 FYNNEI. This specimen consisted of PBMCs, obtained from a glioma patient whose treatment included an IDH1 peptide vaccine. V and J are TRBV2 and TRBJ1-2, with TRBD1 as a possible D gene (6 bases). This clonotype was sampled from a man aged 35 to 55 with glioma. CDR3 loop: CASSEKDSNYGYTF. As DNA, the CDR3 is TGTGCCAGCAGTGAAAAGGACAGTAACTATGGCTACACCTTC.